This is a list of T cell receptor beta chains from one sample in a study of CD8+CD57+ T cells in acquired aplastic anemia. TCRdb re-called the reads through MiXCR, storing one row per CDR3 protein. The sample shows under 200,000 distinct CDR3 sequences, approximately 52% of them seen only once. Sequenced input: sorted CD4+, CD8+, or CD8+CD57+ T cells (not recorded which) from PBMCs. These receptors originate from a human donor with aplastic anemia. The CDR3 runs from the conserved cysteine through the conserved F or W. Each record gives: D gene, clone size, V gene, J gene, CDR3 protein, CDR3 DNA. The D gene is left open where the match is weak. The listing skips clone size in some rows; elsewhere it reads once, few, many or a size class.

>NA|once|TRBV15|TRBJ2-7
CATSNMPSSEQYF
TGTGCCACCAGCAATATGCCCTCGAGTGAGCAGTACTTC
>NA|NA|TRBV20-1|TRBJ1-2
CSAPKGGVTNYGYTF
TGCAGTGCCCCAAAGGGCGGCGTGACTAACTATGGCTACACCTTC
>NA|NA|TRBV10-3|TRBJ1-2
CAISESGINYGYTF
TGTGCCATCAGTGAGTCGGGGATTAACTATGGCTACACCTTC
>NA|many|TRBV20-1|TRBJ1-2
CSASDSSYGYTF
TGCAGTGCTAGCGACAGCTCCTATGGCTACACCTTC
>NA|NA|TRBV25-1|TRBJ1-5
CASSLEAGQPQHF
TGTGCCAGCTCACTCGAAGCGGGACAGCCCCAGCATTTT
>NA|NA|TRBV19|TRBJ2-7
CASSVGHPYEQYF
TGTGCCAGTAGTGTAGGACACCCATACGAGCAGTACTTC
>TRBD2|few|TRBV27|TRBJ2-1
CASSLFLAGVNEQFF
TGTGCCAGCAGTTTATTTCTAGCGGGGGTCAATGAGCAGTTCTTC
>NA|NA|TRBV19|TRBJ2-1
CASSIGNEQFF
TGTGCCAGTAGTATAGGAAATGAGCAGTTCTTC
>NA|many|TRBV3-1|TRBJ1-2
CASSQARAKGYTF
TGTGCCAGCAGCCAAGCCAGGGCGAAAGGCTACACCTTC
>NA|NA|TRBV15|TRBJ1-4
CATSRDRGGERELFF
TGTGCCACCAGCAGAGATCGGGGAGGCGAGAGAGAGCTGTTTTTT
>TRBD1|NA|TRBV24-1|TRBJ1-5
CATSDAGTGDNQPQHF
TGTGCCACCAGTGATGCAGGGACAGGGGACAATCAGCCCCAGCATTTT
>NA|many|TRBV12-3/TRBV12-4|TRBJ1-2
CASSPTGANNYGYTF
TGTGCCAGCAGCCCCACGGGGGCGAATAACTATGGCTACACCTTC
>NA|many|TRBV25-1|TRBJ2-1
CASSDPGELHNEQFF
TGTGCCAGCAGTGATCCGGGGGAACTCCACAATGAGCAGTTCTTC
>NA|NA|TRBV5-5|TRBJ2-6
CASSLSVLAGSGANVLTF
TGTGCCAGCAGCTTGTCTGTTCTTGCCGGCTCTGGGGCCAACGTCCTGACTTTC
>NA|NA|TRBV20-1|TRBJ1-2
CSAKPRHGYTF
TGCAGTGCCAAACCACGACATGGCTACACCTTC
>NA|once|TRBV15|TRBJ2-1
CATSRDAWISYNEQFF
TGTGCCACCAGCAGAGATGCGTGGATCTCCTACAATGAGCAGTTCTTC
>NA|NA|TRBV7-2|TRBJ2-7
CARRGTFTYEQYF
TGTGCCAGAAGGGGGACTTTTACCTACGAGCAGTACTTC
>NA|NA|TRBV20-1|TRBJ2-5
CSADEGLLHQETQYF
TGCAGTGCTGACGAGGGCCTATTGCACCAAGAGACCCAGTACTTC
>NA|NA|TRBV29-1|TRBJ2-7
CSGRTVNPYEQYF
TGCAGCGGACGGACGGTGAATCCCTACGAGCAGTACTTC
>TRBD2|once|TRBV7-2|TRBJ2-1
CASSLAGGFDEQFF
TGTGCCAGCAGCCTAGCGGGGGGGTTCGATGAGCAGTTCTTC
>NA|NA|TRBV10-3|TRBJ1-3
CAISEDGGKTGNTIYF
TGTGCCATCAGTGAGGACGGGGGAAAAACTGGAAACACCATATATTTT
>NA|NA|TRBV20-1|TRBJ2-1
CSAPGRWNEQFF
TGCAGTGCTCCGGGGCGTTGGAATGAGCAGTTCTTC
>NA|NA|TRBV19|TRBJ2-1
CASTGETNEQFF
TGTGCCAGTACGGGAGAGACCAATGAGCAGTTCTTC
>TRBD2|many|TRBV28|TRBJ2-7
CASRVAGGYEQYF
TGTGCCAGCAGGGTAGCGGGAGGCTACGAGCAGTACTTC
>NA|many|TRBV20-1|TRBJ2-7
CSAIHLQGHEQYF
TGCAGTGCTATTCACTTGCAGGGACACGAGCAGTACTTC
>NA|many|TRBV6-1|TRBJ1-2
CASSPGPPNYGYTF
TGTGCCAGCAGTCCCGGGCCTCCAAACTATGGCTACACCTTC
>NA|many|TRBV5-8|TRBJ1-2
CASSLIDSVYGYTF
TGTGCCAGCAGCTTGATTGACAGCGTCTATGGCTACACCTTC
>NA|many|TRBV7-9|TRBJ2-1
CASSLNSLRDEQFF
TGTGCCAGCAGCTTGAACAGCCTACGTGATGAGCAGTTCTTC
>TRBD1|NA|TRBV25-1|TRBJ2-2
CASSARQGGANTGELFF
TGTGCCAGCAGTGCGCGACAGGGGGGTGCGAACACCGGGGAGCTGTTTTTT
>NA|NA|TRBV25-1|TRBJ2-3
CASKGGSTDTQYF
TGTGCCAGCAAAGGCGGCAGCACAGATACGCAGTATTTT
>NA|NA|TRBV2|TRBJ2-7
CASSMGLLGYEQYF
TGTGCCAGCAGTATGGGTCTACTGGGGTACGAGCAGTACTTC
>NA|once|TRBV24-1|TRBJ1-2
CATSDLSGYTF
TGTGCCACCAGTGATTTGTCCGGCTACACCTTC
>TRBD1|NA|TRBV28|TRBJ2-7
CASRTSRRQGGEQYF
TGTGCCAGCAGGACTTCTCGAAGACAGGGCGGCGAGCAGTACTTC
>NA|NA|TRBV7-9|TRBJ2-7
CASSRGTPEGEQYF
TGTGCCAGCAGCCGTGGGACCCCCGAGGGCGAGCAGTACTTC
>NA|many|TRBV20-1|TRBJ1-2
CSASTQDGDYGYTF
TGCAGTGCTAGTACCCAGGACGGGGACTATGGCTACACCTTC
>NA|many|TRBV20-1|TRBJ2-7
CSARFQGGSYEQYF
TGCAGTGCTAGATTTCAGGGTGGTTCCTACGAGCAGTACTTC
>TRBD1|NA|TRBV6-5|TRBJ2-5
CASSRSTGVVTETQYF
TGTGCCAGCAGCCGATCGACAGGGGTGGTTACGGAGACCCAGTACTTC
>TRBD2|many|TRBV10-3|TRBJ2-3
CAITPSRKRETDTQYF
TGTGCCATCACCCCGTCGCGAAAGCGGGAGACAGATACGCAGTATTTT
>NA|NA|TRBV9|TRBJ2-5
CASSVWTGDETQYF
TGTGCCAGCAGCGTTTGGACCGGGGACGAGACCCAGTACTTC
>TRBD2|NA|TRBV6-1|TRBJ2-3
CASSDGGDTDTQYF
TGTGCCAGCAGTGACGGGGGGGACACAGATACGCAGTATTTT
>TRBD1|NA|TRBV20-1|TRBJ2-7
CSARDQRTGTEEQYF
TGCAGTGCTAGAGATCAGAGGACAGGGACTGAAGAGCAGTACTTC
>NA|NA|TRBV12-3/TRBV12-4|TRBJ2-7
CASSFSPPPYEQYF
TGTGCCAGCAGTTTTAGCCCTCCCCCCTACGAGCAGTACTTC
>NA|many|TRBV12-3/TRBV12-4|TRBJ2-7
CASSFGDTYEQYF
TGTGCCAGCAGTTTTGGGGATACCTACGAGCAGTACTTC
>TRBD1|NA|TRBV6-5|TRBJ2-5
CASSYFPGQGVREETQYF
TGTGCCAGCAGTTACTTCCCAGGACAGGGGGTGAGGGAAGAGACCCAGTACTTC
>NA|NA|TRBV15|TRBJ1-5
CATSSLGGPGNQPQHF
TGTGCCACCAGCAGCTTGGGAGGGCCCGGCAATCAGCCCCAGCATTTT
>NA|NA|TRBV10-3|TRBJ1-1
CAIRRTVFVNTEAFF
TGTGCCATCAGGAGGACAGTGTTCGTGAACACTGAAGCTTTCTTT
>NA|NA|TRBV11-2|TRBJ2-1
CASRRPGHPYNEQFF
TGTGCCAGCAGGCGACCGGGACATCCCTACAATGAGCAGTTCTTC
>NA|many|TRBV7-9|TRBJ1-2
CASSLASQSYGYTF
TGTGCCAGCAGCTTAGCGAGCCAGAGCTATGGCTACACCTTC
>NA|NA|TRBV2|TRBJ2-3
CASSLSTLHTQYF
TGTGCCAGCAGTCTTAGCACCCTACATACGCAGTATTTT
>NA|many|TRBV12-3/TRBV12-4|TRBJ1-1
CASRLPGGKTEAFF
TGTGCCAGCAGGCTCCCCGGAGGGAAGACTGAAGCTTTCTTT
>NA|many|TRBV7-7|TRBJ2-7
CASSLATRGTYSYEQYF
TGTGCTAGCAGCTTAGCCACCCGGGGGACCTACTCCTACGAGCAGTACTTC
>TRBD2|many|TRBV20-1|TRBJ2-5
CSAKQPGGRQETQYF
TGCAGTGCTAAGCAGCCGGGGGGGCGGCAAGAGACCCAGTACTTC
>NA|few|TRBV2|TRBJ1-6
CASSALPNSPLHF
TGTGCCAGCAGTGCGCTTCCGAATTCACCCCTCCACTTT
>NA|many|TRBV20-1|TRBJ2-1
CSAYIQGTLGNEQFF
TGCAGTGCTTATATACAGGGTACACTTGGCAATGAGCAGTTCTTC